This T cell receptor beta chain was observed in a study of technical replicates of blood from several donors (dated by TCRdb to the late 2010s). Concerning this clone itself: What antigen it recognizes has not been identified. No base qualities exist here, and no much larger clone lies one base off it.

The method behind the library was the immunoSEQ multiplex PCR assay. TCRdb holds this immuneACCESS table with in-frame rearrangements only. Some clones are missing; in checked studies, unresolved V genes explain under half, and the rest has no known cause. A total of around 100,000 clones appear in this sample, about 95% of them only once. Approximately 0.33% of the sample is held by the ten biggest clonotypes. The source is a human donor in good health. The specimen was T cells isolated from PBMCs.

The nucleotide sequence reads TGTGCCAGCAGCGCCGAGGGAATACCGGGACTATATGGCTACACCTTC. Translated, it reads CASSAEGIPGLYGYTF. The rearranged segments are TRBV9 and TRBJ1-2; the D region possibly corresponds to TRBD1 (5 bases align). The CDR3, from cysteine to phenylalanine, totals 16 residues. Only the CDR3 part of the read is kept: 48 bases, read in frame from the first base. Cut back by 3 bases and 5 bases, the V and J ends lie 20 bases apart. Taken from the germline V gene, the CDR1 and CDR2 loops are SGDLS and YYNGEE.